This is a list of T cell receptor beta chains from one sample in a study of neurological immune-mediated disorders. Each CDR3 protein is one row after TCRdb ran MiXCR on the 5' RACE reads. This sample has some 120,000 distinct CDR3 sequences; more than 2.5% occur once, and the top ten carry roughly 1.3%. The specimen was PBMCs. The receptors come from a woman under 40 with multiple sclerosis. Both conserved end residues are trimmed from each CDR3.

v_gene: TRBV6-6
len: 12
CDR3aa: ASEVGHLAHEQF

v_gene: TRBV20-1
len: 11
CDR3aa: SAAETGKETQY

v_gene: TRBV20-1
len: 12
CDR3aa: SARDMPNTGELF

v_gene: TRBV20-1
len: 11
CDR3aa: SASETGEYGYT

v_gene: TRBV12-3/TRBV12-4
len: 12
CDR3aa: ASSLGRGGQPQH

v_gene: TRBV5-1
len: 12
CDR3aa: ASSQTGVEAEAF

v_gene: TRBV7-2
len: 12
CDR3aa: ASSLSRGASGYT

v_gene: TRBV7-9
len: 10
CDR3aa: ASSLVGYEQY

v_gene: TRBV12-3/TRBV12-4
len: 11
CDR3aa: ASTRGVGYGYT

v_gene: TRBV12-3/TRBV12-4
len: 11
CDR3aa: ASSPRGLSEAF

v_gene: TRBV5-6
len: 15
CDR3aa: ASSLALDFPLYYEQY

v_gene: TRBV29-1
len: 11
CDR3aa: SAAKSTYYGYT

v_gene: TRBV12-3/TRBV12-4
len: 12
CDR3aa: ASSLGSDYTEAF

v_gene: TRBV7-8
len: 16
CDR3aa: ASSAPGQGRIMNTEAF

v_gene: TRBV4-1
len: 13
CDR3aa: ASSQRPLEGEKLF

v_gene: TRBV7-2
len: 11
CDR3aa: ASSFSLTEGYT

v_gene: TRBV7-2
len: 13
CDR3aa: ASSLRGTDSYEQY

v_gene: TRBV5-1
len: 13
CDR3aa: ASSLEGGPQETQY

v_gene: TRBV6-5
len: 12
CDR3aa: ASSYYDRNNEQF

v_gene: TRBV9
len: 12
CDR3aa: ASSVGHSEETQY

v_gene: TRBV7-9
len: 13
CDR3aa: ASSFAGGVSNEQF

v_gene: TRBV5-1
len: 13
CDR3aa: ASSLGTGSTGELF

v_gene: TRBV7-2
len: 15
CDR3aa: ASSKWTSDWAGNTIY

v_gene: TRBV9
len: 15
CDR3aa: ASSLAGRDQLNYGYT

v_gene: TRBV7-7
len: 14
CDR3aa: ASSLRASGYQETQY

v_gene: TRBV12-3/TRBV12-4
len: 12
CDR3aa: ASSPMEIGDMQY

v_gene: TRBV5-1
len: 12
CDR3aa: ASSKSWGDPEAF

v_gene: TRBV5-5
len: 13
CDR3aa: ASSLWGNSNQPQH

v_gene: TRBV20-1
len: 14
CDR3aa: SARAHTGVINQPQH

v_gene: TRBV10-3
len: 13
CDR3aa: AISEEDRGNYGYT